These 15 T cell receptor beta chains came from one sample sequenced in a study of vaccination and CD4 T cells after COVID-19. The study sequenced cultured CD4+ T cell DNA using the Oncomine TCR Beta short-read assay. TCRdb fed the PCR reads into MiXCR, producing one record per CDR3 protein. Of about 12,000 distinct CDR3 sequences in the sample, roughly 64% were seen once. Their cognate antigens are unknown. Treatment defined: roughly 10-day PBMC culture with coronavirus spike peptide pools or control peptides (ViraFEST assay). The sample was CD4+ T cells from blood, cultured in vitro. The receptors here all came from a human donor who had recovered from COVID-19.

In the case of this clonotype: The junction departs from germline at one end; a sequencing error may be responsible. The V gene is TRBV24-1, the J gene TRBJ1-5; D call uncertain. The CDR3 is 15 amino acids. Germline V CDR1 and CDR2: KGHDR, SFDVKD. CDR3 sequence (DNA): TGTGCCACCAGTGACGCCCGGGAGGGAGGGCAGCGCCAGCATTTT. Translated: CATSDAREGGQRQHF.

This chain connects TRBV12-3 or TRBV12-4 to TRBJ1-2; D uncertain. The CDR3 consists of 14 residues. Trimming shortened V by 2 bases and J by 7 bases, and 14 bases separated the two germline ends. DNA of the CDR3: TGTGCCAGCAGTTTAAGGAGTGTTCCATCTGGCTACACCTTC. It codes for CASSLRSVPSGYTF.

The chain is built from TRBV7-2 and TRBJ1-3; D possibly corresponds to TRBD1 (5 bases). Germline values: CDR1 SGHTA, CDR2 FQGNSA. CDR3 size: 14 residues. V was shortened by 4 bases and J by 6 bases, with 13 bases between the two germline ends. The CDR3 DNA is TGTGCCAGCAGCTCAGGGTGGACGGCAAACACCATATATTTT. It specifies CASSSGWTANTIYF.

This sequence joins TRBV19 and TRBJ2-7; 10 positions agree with TRBD1. The CDR3 loop spans 14 amino acids. Germline trimming cut 5 bases from V and 3 bases from J; bases unmatched to any gene: 4. Per germline, CDR1 LNHDA and CDR2 SQIVND (reference sequence). The DNA for the CDR3 is TGTGCCAGTAGTTCCCGGACAGGGGGCTACGAGCAGTACTTC. This gives the protein CASSSRTGGYEQYF.

The rearrangement uses TRBV7-9 and TRBJ2-5; no clear D. From germline, CDR1 is SEHNR and CDR2 FQNEAQ (reference sequence). The CDR3 consists of 15 residues. V dropped 0 bases and J dropped 5 bases, with 13 bases sitting between them. This chain's CDR3 is CASSLAALLGETQYF. The CDR3 DNA reads as TGTGCCAGCAGCTTAGCCGCGTTATTGGGGGAGACCCAGTACTTC.

This clonotype was observed once. The rearrangement uses TRBV27 and TRBJ2-1; 14 nucleotides match TRBD2. The CDR3 is made up of 17 amino acids. The ends lost 4 bases at V and 4 bases at J; junction bases unmatched: 6. Germline CDR1 and CDR2: MNHEY and SMNVEV (reference sequence). The CDR3 reads CASSYRLAGGAYNEQFF. CDR3 nucleotides: TGTGCCAGCAGTTACCGACTAGCGGGAGGGGCATACAATGAGCAGTTCTTC.

This chain uses TRBV20-1 with TRBJ1-1, with D perhaps TRBD1 (5 bases). The CDR3 is 13 residues long. V was cut by 5 bases and J by 0 bases, with 10 bases left in between. Germline V gives CDR1 DFQATT, CDR2 SNEGSKA (reference sequence). CDR3 in amino acids: CSAQTDMNTEAFF. CDR3 in DNA: TGCAGTGCTCAGACAGATATGAACACTGAAGCTTTCTTT.

The chain uses TRBV12-3 or TRBV12-4 and TRBJ1-2; D is uncertain. Trimming stripped 7 bases from V and 1 base from J, with 10 bases between. The length of the CDR3 is 13 residues. CDR3 DNA: TGTGCCAGCACTCTTGACGTTAACTATGGCTACACCTTC. This codes for CASTLDVNYGYTF.

The gene calls are TRBV24-1 and TRBJ2-2; 9 nucleotides align to TRBD2. V gave up 4 bases and J gave up 5 bases; unmatched junction bases: 10. The CDR3 extends over 17 amino acids. CDR1 and CDR2 from the germline V gene are KGHDR and SFDVKD. As DNA, the CDR3 is TGTGCCACCAGTGACGCTAGCGGGGCCGTCGGGACCGGGGAGCTGTTTTTT. Its translation is CATSDASGAVGTGELFF.

This clonotype was counted once. The gene calls are TRBV2 and TRBJ1-6; D might be TRBD1 (5 bases). Germline-derived CDR1 and CDR2 are SNHLY and FYNNEI. The V and J ends lost 6 bases and 14 bases respectively, with 23 bases between them. The CDR3 has 15 residues. The DNA for the CDR3 is TGTGCCAGCAGGAGGGACCCTTCCTTAATGCAGGCCCTCCACTTT. Its translation: CASRRDPSLMQALHF. Drawing the rest from reference TRBV2 and TRBJ1-6, the complete variable domain is EPEVTQTPSHQVTQMGQEVILRCVPISNHLYFYWYRQILGQKVEFLVSFYNNEISEKSEIFDDQFSVERPDGSNFTLKIRSTKLEDSAMYFCASRRDPSLMQALHFGNGTRLTVT.

This chain uses TRBV11-3 with TRBJ1-2; D is uncertain. Germline values: CDR1 SGHNT, CDR2 YENEEA. V lost 0 bases and J 1 base, leaving 3 bases between the germline ends. CDR3 length equals 13 residues. The CDR3 nucleotides read TGTGCCAGCAGCTTAGACGATAACTATGGCTACACCTTC. This codes for CASSLDDNYGYTF.

This chain uses TRBV19 with TRBJ1-5, with D unresolved. There are 16 residues in the CDR3. Germline V gives CDR1 LNHDA, CDR2 SQIVND (reference sequence). Trimming pared 10 bases from V and 3 bases from J, leaving 22 bases between. The CDR3 DNA is TGTGCCACCCGAGGGCCAACTCAACAGAACAATCAGCCCCAGCATTTT. This encodes CATRGPTQQNNQPQHF.

In this sample, this clonotype is medium-sized. The CDR3 nucleotides are TGTGCCAGCAGTGGCCCCGGGACAGGGCGCACTGAAGCTTTCTTT. This encodes CASSGPGTGRTEAFF. This chain connects TRBV25-1 to TRBJ1-1; 9 bases agree with TRBD1. J was trimmed by 4 bases and V by 4 bases; bases with no gene match: 7. Germline V gene sequence: CDR1 MGHDK, CDR2 SYGVNS. There are 15 residues in the CDR3.

There are a few counts of this clonotype. The genes are TRBV30 and TRBJ2-7; D is perhaps TRBD1 (6 bases). Trimming cost V 5 bases and J 0 bases, with 8 bases left between them. CDR1 is GTSNPN, CDR2 SVGIG, per germline (reference sequence). This CDR3 region has 12 residues. CDR3 region: CAWGRGSYEQYF. In nucleotides, the CDR3 is TGTGCCTGGGGCAGGGGCTCCTACGAGCAGTACTTC.

The genes are TRBV6-2 or TRBV6-3 and TRBJ1-2; TRBD1 matches 7 bases. From germline, CDR1 is MNHEY and CDR2 SVGEGT. The CDR3 spans 13 residues. V lost 6 bases to trimming and J lost 6 bases; unmatched junction nucleotides: 7. CDR3 sequence reads: CASSLDRMNGYTF. As DNA, the CDR3 is TGTGCCAGCAGCTTGGACAGGATGAATGGCTACACCTTC.